This TCR beta chain is from a study of cytomegalovirus exposure and HLA in healthy donors. About the study: Researchers found that about four fifths of about 400 genotyped donors fell within the Caucasian-associated ancestry cluster. Study conclusions and caveats: It was approximately 150 TCR beta chains that were listed as cytomegalovirus-associated.

Points on this clone: What it binds is not known.

The CDR3 is made up of 16 amino acids. Germline CDR1 is SEHNR and CDR2 is FQNEAQ (reference sequence). The J segment lost 2 bases and the V segment lost 3 bases, leaving 6 bases of the junction unmatched. Primers for the PCR totalled 60 Vbeta and 13 Jbeta. Libraries were prepared by immunoSEQ multiplex PCR; TCRdb keeps only in-frame clonotypes and omits some of them. Of approximately 150,000 clones in the sample, about 65% were seen once. This receptor was taken from a woman younger than 45 in good health and CMV-seronegative. The sequencing sample was made of PBMCs. The V and J genes are TRBV7-9 and TRBJ2-3, with 9 bases aligning to TRBD2. The CDR3 bases are TGTGCCAGCAGCTTCCTAGCGGGGCTAGTCACAGATACGCAGTATTTT. It specifies CASSFLAGLVTDTQYF.